This entry lists 13 T cell receptor beta chains sequenced from one sample in a study of control samples from healthy donors and cancer patients. Assay used: immunoSEQ multiplex PCR; TCRdb lists only in-frame clones, some missing. Of around 140,000 clones listed, 92% are singletons. The source material was blood. The receptors were sampled from a woman in her fifties or sixties in good health.

V usage is TRBV25-1 and J usage is TRBJ1-4; D not certain. The CDR3 has 14 amino acids. Trimming left V 5 bases short and J 1 base short, with 8 bases between. Per the germline V gene, CDR1 is MGHDK and CDR2 is SYGVNS. CDR3 nucleotides: TGTGCCAGCAGTACGGCGGGAACTAATGAAAAACTGTTTTTT. Its translation is CASSTAGTNEKLFF.

The chain combines TRBV6-5 with TRBJ1-6, with D uncertain. The V gene's germline CDR1 is MNHEY and CDR2 SVGAGI. V was cut by 1 base and J by 9 bases, with 13 bases left in between. CDR3 length: 15 amino acids. The CDR3 sequence: CASSYFFEAGSPLHF. The CDR3 DNA follows: TGTGCCAGCAGTTACTTTTTCGAAGCGGGTTCACCCCTCCACTTT.

The rearrangement links TRBV28 to TRBJ1-1; perhaps TRBD1 as D (6 bases). V lost 8 bases, J lost 8 bases, and 15 bases lay in between. The CDR3 consists of 12 residues. Germline CDR1 is MDHEN and CDR2 is SYDVKM. This CDR3 is CASVGVGGEAFF. CDR3 coding DNA: TGTGCCAGCGTTGGGGTTGGGGGCGAAGCTTTCTTT.

The chain combines TRBV7-8 with TRBJ2-6; D might be TRBD1 (5 bases). Looked up from germline, CDR1 is SGHVS and CDR2 is FQNEAQ. V lost 5 bases and J lost 10, with 27 bases in between. The CDR3 runs to 18 residues. In DNA, the CDR3 is TGTGCCAGCAGCACAAGCATGGGCAGGGCAGGGTCTAGGAACGTCCTGACTTTC. Protein: CASSTSMGRAGSRNVLTF.

The rearrangement links TRBV7-2 to TRBJ1-2; TRBD1 is a possible D gene (5 bases). CDR3 size: 14 residues. Between the trimmed V and J ends, which lost 3 bases and 3 bases, there was a span of 11 bases. Germline values: CDR1 SGHTA, CDR2 FQGNSA. Here the CDR3 DNA reads TGTGCCAGCAGCTTCCGGGACGGGCACTATGGCTACACCTTC. Its translation: CASSFRDGHYGYTF.

This chain joins TRBV30 and TRBJ2-1, with 7 bases fitting TRBD2. The V segment lost 2 bases and the J segment 5 bases; nucleotides outside the gene matches: 9. The germline CDR1 and CDR2 sequences are GTSNPN and SVGIG (reference sequence). This CDR3 has 15 residues. The DNA of the CDR3 is TGTGCCTGGAGTTTCTTGGCGGGGGAGCACAATGAGCAGTTCTTC. This sequence encodes CAWSFLAGEHNEQFF.

This clone came up once. V gene TRBV27 combines with J gene TRBJ1-5; TRBD1 agrees at 8 bases. The CDR3 runs 16 residues. The J segment lost 7 bases and the V segment lost 4 bases, leaving 12 bases of the junction unmatched. Germline CDR1 is MNHEY and CDR2 is SMNVEV (reference sequence). CDR3 in amino acids: CASSSAPTGAGQPQHF. CDR3 sequence (DNA): TGTGCCAGCAGTTCAGCCCCGACAGGGGCAGGGCAGCCCCAGCATTTT.

This clone appeared many times. The rearrangement joins TRBV20-1 to TRBJ1-1; D is possibly TRBD1 (5 bases). V gave up 2 bases and J gave up 4 bases, with 5 bases separating them. Per the germline V gene, CDR1 is DFQATT and CDR2 is SNEGSKA (reference sequence). This CDR3 is built from 11 residues. The CDR3, as DNA: TGCAGTGCTAGACAGGGCACTGAAGCTTTCTTT. Protein: CSARQGTEAFF.

This rearrangement joins TRBV11-2 to TRBJ2-7, with TRBD2 matching 15 bases. V lost 2 bases and J lost 3; bases outside the gene matches: 8. The CDR3 has 18 residues. The germline gives CDR1 SGHAT, CDR2 FQNNGV. The CDR3 reads CASSLRGLAGGPFYEQYF. CDR3 in DNA: TGTGCCAGCAGCTTAAGAGGACTAGCGGGAGGGCCTTTCTACGAGCAGTACTTC.

This clone was detected only once. This chain links TRBV5-1 with TRBJ2-3; D uncertain. The CDR3 has 11 residues. Trimming shortened V by 1 base and J by 5 bases, and 2 bases separated the two germline ends. Germline V gene data show CDR1 as SGHRS and CDR2 as YFSETQ. CDR3 DNA: TGCGCCAGCAGCTTGCTAGATACGCAGTATTTT. Protein sequence: CASSLLDTQYF.

The CDR3 sequence is CASSQDGPYPTDTQYF. The CDR3 DNA sequence: TGTGCCAGCAGCCAAGATGGCCCTTACCCCACAGATACGCAGTATTTT. The V call is TRBV3-1 (or the pseudogene TRBV3-2), the J call TRBJ2-3, with D hard to call. Germline loops: CDR1 LGHDT, CDR2 YNNKEL (reference sequence). V lost 0 bases and J 2 bases, leaving 12 bases between the germline ends. The CDR3 has 16 residues.

V is TRBV3-1 (or the pseudogene TRBV3-2) and J is TRBJ1-5; D possibly corresponds to TRBD1 (5 bases). The CDR3 has 15 amino acids. Germline V lookup: CDR1 LGHDT, CDR2 YNNKEL (reference sequence). Trimming pared 3 bases from V and 4 bases from J, leaving 13 bases between. CDR3 DNA: TGTGCCAGCAGCCAGTCGACAGAAGAAAATCAGCCCCAGCATTTT. It encodes CASSQSTEENQPQHF.

J is TRBJ1-3 and V is TRBV9, with D perhaps TRBD1 (5 bases). With 1 base removed from V and 0 bases from J, the gap between germline ends came to 5 bases. The CDR3 extends over 14 amino acids. From germline, CDR1 is SGDLS and CDR2 YYNGEE. The CDR3 protein is CASSVQGSGNTIYF. The CDR3 bases are TGTGCCAGCAGCGTACAGGGCTCTGGAAACACCATATATTTT.